The 12 T cell receptor beta chains below come from one sample, sequenced in a study of OX40 agonist ivuxolimab in advanced cancers. The library was built by means of the immunoSEQ multiplex PCR assay. TCRdb retrieved this table from immuneACCESS and kept in-frame rearrangements only. Not all clones are present; in checked studies, unresolved V genes account for under half, and no reason is known for the remainder. The sample table shows tens of thousands of clones, and about 82% are seen once. Clones ranked in the top ten supply roughly 11% of the sample. The sample was CD4+ or CD8+ T cells sorted from blood, taken in a trial of the OX40 agonist ivuxolimab. The source is an adult with an advanced solid tumor such as melanoma, head and neck, liver or kidney cancer.

The chain has TRBV28 and TRBJ1-2; D is perhaps TRBD1 (6 bases). The V end was cut by 6 bases, the J end by 4 bases, with 12 bases between. CDR3 length: 13 residues. Germline assignment: CDR1 MDHEN and CDR2 SYDVKM. CDR3 nucleotides: TGTGCCAGCAGATCTACAGGGAGCTATGGCTACACCTTC. This sequence encodes CASRSTGSYGYTF.

The chain has TRBV9 and TRBJ2-7; 10 bases align to TRBD2. The trim removed 9 bases at V and 7 bases at J, leaving 13 bases unmatched. The CDR3 consists of 14 residues. Germline lookup yields CDR1 SGDLS and CDR2 YYNGEE. CDR3 amino acids: CANPRTSGCWEQYV. The CDR3 region has the DNA TGTGCCAACCCTCGGACTAGCGGCTGCTGGGAGCAGTACGTC.

The CDR3 DNA sequence: TGTGCCAGCAGCCGCACGGGACTTAATGAAAAACTGTTTTTT. Translated, it gives CASSRTGLNEKLFF. The chain is built from TRBV28 and TRBJ1-4; a possible D gene is TRBD1 (5 bases). The CDR3 contains 14 residues. V was trimmed by 6 bases and J by 4 bases, leaving 12 bases between them. From germline, CDR1 is MDHEN and CDR2 SYDVKM.

The chain uses TRBV2 and TRBJ1-2; D is perhaps TRBD1 (6 bases). The germline V gene encodes CDR1 SNHLY and CDR2 FYNNEI. Deletions cut 8 bases from V and 3 bases from J, with 25 bases between. This CDR3 contains 17 residues. CDR3 in DNA: TGTGCCAGCGCGGAGGGGCGGGTACTGGGACACCACTATGGCTACACCTTC. Amino acids: CASAEGRVLGHHYGYTF.

The rearrangement uses TRBV7-8 and TRBJ1-4; D ambiguous. Germline loops: CDR1 SGHVS, CDR2 FQNEAQ. This CDR3 has 15 residues. Trimming left V 5 bases short and J 4 bases short, with 14 bases between. Here the CDR3 reads CASSPITRVNEKLFF. DNA for the CDR3: TGTGCCAGCAGCCCAATAACAAGAGTTAATGAAAAACTGTTTTTT. The whole variable domain, filled in from reference TRBV7-8 and TRBJ1-4, reads GAGVSQSPRYKVAKRGQDVALRCDPISGHVSLFWYQQALGQGPEFLTYFQNEAQLDKSGLPSDRFFAERPEGSVSTLKIQRTQQEDSAVYLCASSPITRVNEKLFFGSGTQLSVL.

This chain links TRBV7-9 with TRBJ2-1; no clear D. Germline V gene lookup returns CDR1 SEHNR and CDR2 FQNEAQ (reference sequence). This CDR3 spans 12 amino acids. Between the trimmed V and J ends, which lost 2 bases and 9 bases, there was a span of 8 bases. Here the CDR3 reads CASSLPASEQFF. The CDR3 DNA sequence: TGTGCCAGCAGCTTACCCGCAAGTGAGCAGTTCTTC.

This sequence joins TRBV30 and TRBJ1-1; D not certain. CDR1 and CDR2 from the germline V gene are GTSNPN and SVGIG (reference sequence). The CDR3 runs 15 residues. Between the trimmed V and J ends, which lost 0 bases and 1 base, there was a span of 12 bases. The CDR3 nucleotides read TGTGCCTGGAGTGTACCCGGCAAGACGAACACTGAAGCTTTCTTT. It translates to CAWSVPGKTNTEAFF.

This sequence joins TRBV9 and TRBJ2-7; no firm D call. Per germline, CDR1 SGDLS and CDR2 YYNGEE. The CDR3 contains 14 residues. Trimming shortened V by 0 bases and J by 4 bases, and 11 bases separated the two germline ends. The CDR3 nucleotides read TGTGCCAGCAGCGTAGGTCAGGTGGAATACGAGCAGTACTTC. Protein sequence: CASSVGQVEYEQYF.

The genes are TRBV14 and TRBJ2-7; 9 nucleotides match TRBD1. Losses at the gene ends were 4 bases for V and 4 bases for J; bases not matched to a gene: 11. Germline loops: CDR1 SGHDN, CDR2 FVKESK. This CDR3 comprises 16 residues. CDR3 sequence: CASSPREDRGWYEQYF. The CDR3 DNA reads TGTGCCAGCAGCCCTCGAGAAGACAGGGGGTGGTACGAGCAGTACTTC.

The J gene is TRBJ1-1, the V gene TRBV10-3; no clear D. The V end was cut by 6 bases, the J end by 4 bases, with 18 bases between. Germline CDR1 and CDR2: ENHRY and SYGVKD. The CDR3 covers 15 residues. CDR3 coding DNA: TGTGCCATCAGCGATAAACTGGAATCTTCCACTGAAGCTTTCTTT. Encoded protein: CAISDKLESSTEAFF.

This clone was recorded a few times. J is TRBJ2-3 and V is TRBV5-1; 8 bases are shared with TRBD2. This CDR3 has 16 amino acids. Trimming cost V 4 bases and J 4 bases; bases outside gene matches: 11. Germline V CDR1 and CDR2: SGHRS, YFSETQ. The CDR3 here is CASSPGTSETADTQYF. The CDR3 coding sequence is TGCGCCAGCAGCCCCGGGACTAGTGAAACCGCAGATACGCAGTATTTT.

This chain connects TRBV6-5 to TRBJ1-2; D perhaps matches TRBD1 (6 bases). V gave up 2 bases and J gave up 4 bases, with 14 bases separating them. This CDR3 comprises 15 residues. The germline V gene has CDR1 MNHEY and CDR2 SVGAGI. The CDR3 sequence is CASSYRIGQIYGYTF. The CDR3 DNA is TGTGCCAGCAGTTACCGCATTGGACAGATCTATGGCTACACCTTC.